Detailed here is one TCR beta chain. The entry originates in a study of preoperative IRX-2 immunotherapy in early breast cancer. V was clipped by 2 bases and J by 3 bases, with 23 bases between them. The CDR3 has 18 amino acids. Looked up from germline, CDR1 is LNHDA and CDR2 is SQIVND (reference sequence). The treatment here: preoperative locoregional IRX-2 cytokine immunotherapy. TCRdb's table, derived via immunoSEQ multiplex PCR, lists solely in-frame clones and lacks some. The sample consists of over 25,000 clones, about three quarters of them appearing once. The sample consisted of lymph node tissue, taken after IRX-2 immunotherapy. The clonotype comes from a human donor with breast cancer. The rearrangement links TRBV19 to TRBJ2-7; D may be TRBD2 (5 bases). The DNA for the CDR3 is TGTGCCAGTAGTATAATTTCTGGGATGGATGGAACTAGCTACGAGCAGTACTTC. This gives the protein CASSIISGMDGTSYEQYF.